A single sample gave rise to the 17 T cell receptor beta chains below, sequenced in a study of vaccination effects on CD4 cells after COVID-19 (dated 2022 in TCRdb). Library prep was done by the immunoSEQ multiplex PCR assay. TCRdb limited this immuneACCESS table to in-frame rearrangements with V and J called. A share of clones is missing; checked studies link under half to unresolved V genes, and the rest is unexplained. In this sample the table shows fewer than 70,000 clones, under 90% of which occur a single time. The biggest ten clones account for 12% of the sample. In the ViraFEST assay, PBMC were stimulated with viral peptide pools, and antigen-specific CD4+ T cell clonotypes were then identified by expansion using TCR sequencing. After around 10 days of culture, CD4+ T cells were isolated with the EasySep CD4+ T cell isolation kit. Negative nucleocapsid antibody results before and after vaccination confirmed that the healthy vaccine recipients had no prior SARS-CoV-2 infection.

Their antigens remain unidentified. Sequenced here: CD4+ T cells from PBMCs cultured with SARS-CoV-2 spike peptides, sampled before COVID-19 vaccination. Sample cell subset or site, as interpreted from the label and publication: SARS-CoV-2 spike overlapping peptide pool stimulation. All receptors come from a human donor who received a COVID-19 vaccine.

The chain has TRBV19 and TRBJ2-2; TRBD1 aligns across 7 bases. Per the germline V gene, CDR1 is LNHDA and CDR2 is SQIVND (reference sequence). V shed 4 bases and J 2 bases; nucleotides not matched to a gene: 1. The CDR3 is 14 amino acids. CDR3 DNA sequence: TGTGCCAGTAGTAGGACAGGTAACACCGGGGAGCTGTTTTTT. Translation: CASSRTGNTGELFF.

The chain uses TRBV6-5 and TRBJ1-5, with TRBD1 identical over 8 bases. This CDR3 has 15 residues. CDR1 is MNHEY and CDR2 is SVGAGI in the germline V gene. V shed 6 bases, J shed 4 bases, and the junction held 8 bases outside the gene matches. CDR3 bases: TGTGCCAGCAGCAGCACGGGACAGGAGAATCAGCCCCAGCATTTT. Encoded protein: CASSSTGQENQPQHF.

With regard to this clone: The same CDR3 can be traced to other DNA sequences in this sample. The chain couples TRBV29-1 to TRBJ1-4; D might be TRBD1 (5 bases). Trimming removed 5 bases from V and 8 bases from J, with 12 bases in between. Germline CDR1 and CDR2: SQVTM and ANQGSEA. This CDR3 contains 12 residues. CDR3 sequence (DNA): TGCAGCGTTCGGCAGGGTAGAGAAAAACTGTTTTTT. This translates into CSVRQGREKLFF.

The chain carries TRBV3-1 (or the pseudogene TRBV3-2) and TRBJ2-2; a possible D gene is TRBD2 (5 bases). This CDR3 region has 16 residues. Germline CDR1 and CDR2: LGHDT and YNNKEL (reference sequence). V lost 6 bases to trimming and J lost 2 bases, with 16 bases between them. The CDR3 loop is CASRWFSSGNTGELFF. CDR3 in DNA: TGTGCCAGCAGGTGGTTTAGCTCGGGAAACACCGGGGAGCTGTTTTTT.

The chain combines TRBV6-2 or TRBV6-3 with TRBJ2-7; unclear D gene. From germline, CDR1 is MNHEY and CDR2 SVGEGT. The CDR3 length is 14 residues. Trimming pared 5 bases from V and 0 bases from J, leaving 11 bases between. This CDR3 reads CASSPRHLSYEQYV. CDR3 DNA sequence: TGTGCCAGCAGTCCACGACATCTCTCCTACGAGCAGTACGTC.

This sequence joins TRBV27 and TRBJ2-7; perhaps TRBD2 as D (6 bases). This CDR3 is built from 15 residues. CDR1 and CDR2 (germline): MNHEY, SMNVEV (reference sequence). The V end lost 6 bases, the J end lost 5 bases, and 20 bases lay between the germline ends. The CDR3 reads CASRLLRDSRHEQYV. CDR3 DNA sequence: TGTGCCAGCAGATTACTCCGGGACTCCCGGCACGAGCAGTACGTC.

The V gene is TRBV11-2, the J gene TRBJ2-5, with 11 bases fitting TRBD1. With 5 bases clipped from V and 4 bases from J, the junction kept 3 bases outside the gene matches. The CDR3 runs to 14 residues. The germline V gene encodes CDR1 SGHAT and CDR2 FQNNGV. CDR3 nucleotides: TGTGCCAGCAGCCCGGGGACAGGGGGAGAGACCCAGTACTTC. Translated, it gives CASSPGTGGETQYF. The complete variable domain, with remaining parts taken from reference TRBV11-2 and TRBJ2-5, reads EAGVAQSPRYKIIEKRQSVAFWCNPISGHATLYWYQQILGQGPKLLIQFQNNGVVDDSQLPKDRFSAERLKGVDSTLKIQPAKLEDSAVYLCASSPGTGGETQYFGPGTRLLVL.

The V and J genes are TRBV6-2 or TRBV6-3 and TRBJ2-2; 9 nucleotides align to TRBD2. J lost 0 bases, V lost 5 bases, and 7 bases had no gene match. The CDR3 spans 17 residues. Germline lookup yields CDR1 MNHEY and CDR2 SVGEGT. The CDR3, as DNA: TGTGCCAGCAGTGTTGGAAAGCGGGGGGCGAACACCGGGGAGCTGTTTTTT. It yields the protein CASSVGKRGANTGELFF.

This sequence joins TRBV7-8 and TRBJ1-2, with D hard to call. V lost 6 bases, J lost 8 bases, and 13 bases lay in between. The CDR3 contains 12 residues. Germline CDR1 reads SGHVS; CDR2 reads FQNEAQ. CDR3 nucleotide sequence: TGTGCCAGCAGTCGACCGCTTAACGGCTACACCTTC. Translating gives CASSRPLNGYTF. The complete variable domain, with remaining parts taken from reference TRBV7-8 and TRBJ1-2, reads GAGVSQSPRYKVAKRGQDVALRCDPISGHVSLFWYQQALGQGPEFLTYFQNEAQLDKSGLPSDRFFAERPEGSVSTLKIQRTQQEDSAVYLCASSRPLNGYTFGSGTRLTVV.

This chain links TRBV27 with TRBJ1-1; tentative D call: TRBD1 (5 bases). Trimming removed 5 bases at V and 1 base at J, with 17 bases between. Germline CDR1 MNHEY, CDR2 SMNVEV (reference sequence). This CDR3 is 16 amino acids long. CDR3 bases: TGTGCCAGCAGTCTTCGGACACCTTATCCGAACACTGAAGCTTTCTTT. Amino acid sequence: CASSLRTPYPNTEAFF.

The chain carries TRBV7-8 and TRBJ2-3; D ambiguous. The germline V gene has CDR1 SGHVS and CDR2 FQNEAQ. CDR3 length: 13 residues. The V end lost 1 base, the J end lost 5 bases, and 7 bases lay between the germline ends. CDR3 sequence reads: CASSLEVKDTQYF. DNA for the CDR3: TGTGCCAGCAGCTTAGAGGTGAAAGATACGCAGTATTTT.

This chain uses TRBV27 with TRBJ1-5, with 7 bases identical to TRBD1. The length of the CDR3 is 15 residues. The J segment lost 3 bases and the V segment lost 6 bases, leaving 8 bases of the junction unmatched. Germline CDR1 MNHEY, CDR2 SMNVEV (reference sequence). The chain's CDR3 is CASSKGQTNNQPQHF. The CDR3 DNA reads as TGTGCCAGCAGCAAGGGACAGACTAACAATCAGCCCCAGCATTTT.

CDR3 sequence: CASSPTNVNTEAFF. As DNA, the CDR3 is TGTGCCAGCTCACCAACAAACGTGAACACTGAAGCTTTCTTT. The rearrangement links TRBV18 to TRBJ1-1; D is undetermined. The CDR3 runs 14 residues. Germline-derived CDR1 and CDR2 are KGHSH and LQKENI. The V and J ends lost 2 bases and 0 bases respectively, with 7 bases between them.

The V and J genes are TRBV7-8 and TRBJ1-4; possibly TRBD1 for D (5 bases). Trimming stripped 1 base from V and 0 bases from J, with 12 bases between. The CDR3 runs 17 residues. The germline gives CDR1 SGHVS, CDR2 FQNEAQ. The CDR3 spells CASSLGWGFSTNEKLFF. CDR3 sequence (DNA): TGTGCCAGCAGCTTAGGGTGGGGGTTTTCAACTAATGAAAAACTGTTTTTT.

V and J are TRBV5-4 and TRBJ2-1; 7 bases fit TRBD1. The V gene end was trimmed by 3 bases and the J gene end by 4 bases; junction bases not matched to a gene: 4. The CDR3 loop spans 14 amino acids. Germline V CDR1 and CDR2: SGHNT, YYREEE (reference sequence). CDR3 sequence: CASSSDRKYNEQFF. In DNA form, the CDR3 reads TGTGCCAGCAGCTCGGACAGGAAATACAATGAGCAGTTCTTC.

The CDR3 protein is CASSHGTLNTEAFF. The CDR3 DNA sequence: TGTGCCAGCAGCCACGGGACACTTAACACTGAAGCTTTCTTT. This chain connects TRBV7-9 to TRBJ1-1; perhaps TRBD1 as D (6 bases). This CDR3 comprises 14 residues. Trimming shortened V by 5 bases and J by 2 bases, and 12 bases separated the two germline ends. Germline CDR1 SEHNR, CDR2 FQNEAQ (reference sequence).

The chain recombines TRBV19 with TRBJ1-3, with 10 bases lining up with TRBD1. Looked up from germline, CDR1 is LNHDA and CDR2 is SQIVND (reference sequence). The CDR3 has 17 amino acids. The V gene end was trimmed by 8 bases and the J gene end by 0 bases; junction bases not matched to a gene: 10. The CDR3 DNA is TGTGCCAGTGCGGACAGGGGGAATCCTAGCTCTGGAAACACCATATATTTT. Its translation: CASADRGNPSSGNTIYF.